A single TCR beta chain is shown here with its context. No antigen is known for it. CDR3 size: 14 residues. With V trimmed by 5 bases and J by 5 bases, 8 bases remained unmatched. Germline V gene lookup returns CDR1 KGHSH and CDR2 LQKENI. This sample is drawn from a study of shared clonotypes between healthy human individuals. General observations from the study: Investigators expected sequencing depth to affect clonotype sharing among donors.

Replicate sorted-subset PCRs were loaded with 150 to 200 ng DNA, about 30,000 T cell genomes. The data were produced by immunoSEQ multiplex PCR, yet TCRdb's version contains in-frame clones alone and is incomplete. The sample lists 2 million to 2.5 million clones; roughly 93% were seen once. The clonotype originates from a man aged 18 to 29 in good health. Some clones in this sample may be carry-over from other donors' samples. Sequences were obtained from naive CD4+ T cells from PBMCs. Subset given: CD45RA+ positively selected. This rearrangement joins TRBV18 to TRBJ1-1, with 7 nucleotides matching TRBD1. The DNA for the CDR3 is TGTGCCAGCTCATCCCTTCAGGGGGAGACTGAAGCTTTCTTT. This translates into CASSSLQGETEAFF.